The entry below gives a single T cell receptor (beta chain) sequence along with its context. This receptor's antigen is unknown. Per-base qualities were not stored, and no clone one base away is much larger. This record belongs to a study of CD8 T cell repertoires and HIV-1 epitope variants (dated by TCRdb to 2018 to 2021). About the investigation overall: T cells were stimulated in separate culture wells with each of twenty-five peptides representing autologous and known Gag and Nef epitope variants. The control conditions were a CMV, EBV and flu peptide pool, the Ebola AY9 epitope as a negative control, and a well with no peptide. Using the EasySep Human T Cell Enrichment Kit, T cells were enriched and then co-cultured with an equal number of autologous T cell-negative cells acting as antigen-presenting cells. A total of fewer than 85 T cell cultures were run, with each culture condition performed in triplicate except for one peptide, which was performed in duplicate. An aliquot of 1M T cells was saved as an uncultured baseline condition, separate from the approximately 87 T cell cultures. Cultures were maintained for nine to ten days in IMDM with gentamicin, and half-media changes adding IL-2, IL-7 and IL-15 were performed on days 3 and 7. The epitopes tested covered three Gag epitope families plus Nef HW9 and YT9. General study outcomes and caveats: Only TCR beta chains were identified by the assay, and proliferation to antigen, not T cell function or cytokine profile, was indicated. Of the nine antigen-specific TCR beta clonotypes identified, five or six appeared cross-reactive for autologous or known escape epitope variants. Several clonotypes recognized the Nef KF9 family and one clonotype recognized the HW9 family, while no responses were seen to the TAALDMSHF plasma variant.

Sequencing of TCR beta CDR3 regions was done on the immunoSEQ platform at survey depth. The QIAamp DNA micro kit was used to extract genomic DNA from every cultured and uncultured CD8+ T cell population. In the source study's methods: Any sample with under 5,000 productive reads was excluded, and this exclusion removed about 6.5% of the roughly 75 cultures stimulated with HIV peptides. Sequences were trimmed to CDR3 by a MANAFEST web app, and nonproductive sequences, CDR3s under 5 amino acids, and sequences not starting with C or ending with F/W were removed. For a clonotype to count as antigen-specific, the clonotype had to expand relative to the no-peptide control in at least 2 of 3 replicates at FDR 0.01, and only within one epitope family. A specific clonotype also had to show a frequency at least fivefold higher than in wells stimulated with peptides from other epitope families. The clones in this table, taken by TCRdb from immuneACCESS, are in-frame only. Not every clone is retained; where verified, under half of the shortfall comes from an unresolved V gene, and the cause of the rest is unknown. The D gene and trimming were derived from the DNA, and the V and J assignments and clone size from that table. Here the sample has fewer than 7,000 clones; around two thirds occur a single time. The ten largest make up approximately 40% of the sample.

The germline V end is reduced by 4 bases and the J end by 5 bases; junction bases left unmatched: 11. As encoded in the germline V gene, CDR1 is LGHNA while CDR2 is YSLEER. Including the terminal cysteine and phenylalanine, the CDR3 comprises 17 residues. The kept DNA is CDR3 alone, 51 bases in frame from the first base. The EasySep Human CD8+ T Cell Enrichment Kit was used on day 10 to isolate CD8+ T cells from every culture. The sequenced material came from cultured CD8+ T cells derived from PBMCs. This TCR was sampled from a male donor with HIV. The receptor chain draws on TRBV4-3 and TRBJ2-3, with 11 middle bases fitting TRBD2. The DNA is as follows: TGCGCCAGCAGCCGTGGCCTAATAGCGGGGGGGCAAGATACGCAGTATTTT. Its protein is CASSRGLIAGGQDTQYF.